Listed below are T cell receptor beta chains from one sample, sequenced in a study of shared clonotypes between healthy human individuals. Clones were read by immunoSEQ multiplex PCR, and TCRdb kept only the in-frame ones, dropping some. The data contain roughly 500,000 clones, roughly three quarters of them singletons. The sample comprised PBMCs. The receptors originated from a woman between 40 and 55 years old in good health. Some clones in this sample may be carry-over from other donors' samples. Both conserved end residues are part of each CDR3. A D gene is named only where the DNA matches it firmly. Clone size is given for some rows only: seen once, a few or many times, or a class if the clone is expanded.

clone_size: NA; d_call: NA; v_call: TRBV4-1; j_call: TRBJ2-7; cdr3_aa: CASSQETSMSYEQYF; cdr3_nt: TGCGCCAGCAGCCAAGAAACTAGCATGTCCTACGAGCAGTACTTC
clone_size: NA; d_call: TRBD1; v_call: TRBV6-1; j_call: TRBJ2-7; cdr3_aa: CASSLPDRGYEQYF; cdr3_nt: TGTGCCAGCAGTTTACCGGACAGGGGCTACGAGCAGTACTTC
clone_size: NA; d_call: NA; v_call: TRBV28; j_call: TRBJ2-7; cdr3_aa: CASRTGAAYEQYF; cdr3_nt: TGTGCCAGCAGGACGGGGGCCGCCTACGAGCAGTACTTC
clone_size: NA; d_call: NA; v_call: TRBV7-2; j_call: TRBJ2-7; cdr3_aa: CASSSGESYEQYF; cdr3_nt: TGTGCCAGCAGCTCTGGAGAGTCCTACGAGCAGTACTTC
clone_size: NA; d_call: TRBD1; v_call: TRBV9; j_call: TRBJ2-7; cdr3_aa: CASSQIPGTGKNEQYF; cdr3_nt: TGTGCCAGCAGCCAAATCCCCGGGACAGGGAAGAACGAGCAGTACTTC
clone_size: NA; d_call: NA; v_call: TRBV7-6; j_call: TRBJ1-2; cdr3_aa: CASSSGGGLDYGYTF; cdr3_nt: TGTGCCAGCAGCTCCGGCGGGGGGCTTGACTATGGCTACACCTTC
clone_size: NA; d_call: NA; v_call: TRBV6-6; j_call: TRBJ1-5; cdr3_aa: CASSYVENQPQHF; cdr3_nt: TGTGCCAGCAGTTACGTGGAGAATCAGCCCCAGCATTTT
clone_size: NA; d_call: TRBD2; v_call: TRBV25-1; j_call: TRBJ2-7; cdr3_aa: CASSEKKGAGEMEQYF; cdr3_nt: TGTGCCAGCAGTGAAAAAAAGGGTGCGGGAGAAATGGAGCAGTACTTC
clone_size: NA; d_call: TRBD1; v_call: TRBV15; j_call: TRBJ1-1; cdr3_aa: CATSPRTGENTEAFF; cdr3_nt: TGTGCCACCAGCCCAAGGACAGGGGAGAACACTGAAGCTTTCTTT
clone_size: NA; d_call: NA; v_call: TRBV7-3; j_call: TRBJ2-1; cdr3_aa: CASSPGGYEQFF; cdr3_nt: TGTGCCAGCAGCCCAGGAGGGTATGAGCAGTTCTTC
clone_size: NA; d_call: TRBD1; v_call: TRBV7-9; j_call: TRBJ1-1; cdr3_aa: CASSSQGFTEAFF; cdr3_nt: TGTGCCAGCAGCTCACAGGGGTTCACTGAAGCTTTCTTT
clone_size: NA; d_call: NA; v_call: TRBV5-1; j_call: TRBJ2-3; cdr3_aa: CASSQEGRVADTQYF; cdr3_nt: TGCGCCAGCAGCCAGGAGGGGCGTGTGGCAGATACGCAGTATTTT
clone_size: once; d_call: TRBD2; v_call: TRBV7-3; j_call: TRBJ2-1; cdr3_aa: CASSFLGLAGNEQFF; cdr3_nt: TGTGCCAGCAGCTTTCTGGGACTAGCGGGCAATGAGCAGTTCTTC
clone_size: NA; d_call: NA; v_call: TRBV6-4; j_call: TRBJ2-7; cdr3_aa: CASSDPGRYEQYF; cdr3_nt: TGTGCCAGCAGTGACCCGGGGCGCTACGAGCAGTACTTC
clone_size: NA; d_call: TRBD2; v_call: TRBV30; j_call: TRBJ2-7; cdr3_aa: CAWSSGLAGGEQYF; cdr3_nt: TGTGCCTGGTCGTCTGGTCTAGCGGGAGGGGAGCAGTACTTC
clone_size: NA; d_call: NA; v_call: TRBV5-4; j_call: TRBJ2-3; cdr3_aa: CASSQPYQTSTDTQYF; cdr3_nt: TGTGCCAGCAGCCAACCCTACCAAACTAGCACAGATACGCAGTATTTT
clone_size: few; d_call: TRBD1; v_call: TRBV6-5; j_call: TRBJ2-6; cdr3_aa: CASRQGAGGANVLTF; cdr3_nt: TGTGCCAGCAGACAGGGGGCGGGCGGGGCCAACGTCCTGACTTTC
clone_size: NA; d_call: TRBD1; v_call: TRBV9; j_call: TRBJ1-5; cdr3_aa: CASSTHGTGVQPQHF; cdr3_nt: TGTGCCAGCAGCACTCACGGGACAGGGGTCCAGCCCCAGCATTTT
clone_size: NA; d_call: NA; v_call: TRBV2; j_call: TRBJ2-7; cdr3_aa: CASSEEKVAVDEQYF; cdr3_nt: TGTGCCAGCAGTGAGGAGAAAGTGGCGGTGGACGAGCAGTACTTC
clone_size: NA; d_call: TRBD1; v_call: TRBV7-9; j_call: TRBJ2-7; cdr3_aa: CASSHGTGNLYEQYF; cdr3_nt: TGTGCCAGCAGCCACGGGACAGGGAATCTATACGAGCAGTACTTC
clone_size: NA; d_call: NA; v_call: TRBV5-1; j_call: TRBJ1-1; cdr3_aa: CASSLAGRDEAFF; cdr3_nt: TGCGCCAGCAGCTTGGCCGGCCGGGATGAAGCTTTCTTT
clone_size: NA; d_call: TRBD2; v_call: TRBV7-9; j_call: TRBJ2-1; cdr3_aa: CASSRTSGRGSYNEQFF; cdr3_nt: TGTGCCAGCAGTCGGACTAGCGGGAGGGGTTCCTACAATGAGCAGTTCTTC
clone_size: NA; d_call: NA; v_call: TRBV18; j_call: TRBJ1-2; cdr3_aa: CASSPTARDRGGYTF; cdr3_nt: TGTGCCAGCTCACCGACAGCCAGGGACCGCGGCGGCTACACCTTC
clone_size: few; d_call: TRBD2; v_call: TRBV5-4; j_call: TRBJ2-1; cdr3_aa: CASSLGTSGRVEQFF; cdr3_nt: TGTGCCAGCAGCCTAGGGACTAGCGGGAGGGTTGAGCAGTTCTTC
clone_size: NA; d_call: TRBD2; v_call: TRBV28; j_call: TRBJ2-1; cdr3_aa: CATVNFDGTRTVEQFF; cdr3_nt: TGTGCCACCGTCAACTTCGACGGGACTAGAACGGTTGAGCAGTTCTTC
clone_size: NA; d_call: NA; v_call: TRBV7-9; j_call: TRBJ1-1; cdr3_aa: CASSYRENTEAFF; cdr3_nt: TGTGCCAGCAGTTACAGGGAGAACACTGAAGCTTTCTTT
clone_size: NA; d_call: TRBD2; v_call: TRBV30; j_call: TRBJ2-7; cdr3_aa: CAWSVLVAGGTYEQYF; cdr3_nt: TGTGCCTGGAGTGTACTGGTTGCGGGGGGCACCTACGAGCAGTACTTC
clone_size: NA; d_call: TRBD2; v_call: TRBV7-8; j_call: TRBJ2-7; cdr3_aa: CASSLAVLAGSGEQYF; cdr3_nt: TGTGCCAGCAGCTTAGCGGTGCTAGCGGGATCGGGGGAGCAGTACTTC
clone_size: NA; d_call: NA; v_call: TRBV11-2; j_call: TRBJ2-5; cdr3_aa: CASSLVGQAVQETQYF; cdr3_nt: TGTGCCAGCAGCTTAGTAGGTCAGGCAGTCCAAGAGACCCAGTACTTC
clone_size: NA; d_call: TRBD1; v_call: TRBV5-1; j_call: TRBJ2-7; cdr3_aa: CASSDGTGYYEQYF; cdr3_nt: TGCGCCAGCAGCGACGGGACAGGGTACTACGAGCAGTACTTC
clone_size: NA; d_call: NA; v_call: TRBV21-1; j_call: TRBJ2-3; cdr3_aa: CASSKVSSGRAGVDTQYF; cdr3_nt: TGTGCCAGCAGCAAAGTATCCAGCGGGAGGGCCGGCGTAGATACGCAGTATTTT
clone_size: NA; d_call: NA; v_call: TRBV5-1; j_call: TRBJ2-7; cdr3_aa: CASSPDLGYEQYF; cdr3_nt: TGCGCCAGCAGCCCGGATCTAGGCTACGAGCAGTACTTC
clone_size: NA; d_call: NA; v_call: TRBV18; j_call: TRBJ2-5; cdr3_aa: CASSPNPAETQYF; cdr3_nt: TGTGCCAGCTCACCAAACCCGGCGGAGACCCAGTACTTC
clone_size: NA; d_call: NA; v_call: TRBV19; j_call: TRBJ1-1; cdr3_aa: CASSIGVSGTEAFF; cdr3_nt: TGTGCCAGTAGTATAGGGGTCTCGGGCACTGAAGCTTTCTTT
clone_size: NA; d_call: NA; v_call: TRBV7-2; j_call: TRBJ2-1; cdr3_aa: CASRGGSWQFF; cdr3_nt: TGTGCCAGCAGGGGGGGCTCCTGGCAGTTCTTC